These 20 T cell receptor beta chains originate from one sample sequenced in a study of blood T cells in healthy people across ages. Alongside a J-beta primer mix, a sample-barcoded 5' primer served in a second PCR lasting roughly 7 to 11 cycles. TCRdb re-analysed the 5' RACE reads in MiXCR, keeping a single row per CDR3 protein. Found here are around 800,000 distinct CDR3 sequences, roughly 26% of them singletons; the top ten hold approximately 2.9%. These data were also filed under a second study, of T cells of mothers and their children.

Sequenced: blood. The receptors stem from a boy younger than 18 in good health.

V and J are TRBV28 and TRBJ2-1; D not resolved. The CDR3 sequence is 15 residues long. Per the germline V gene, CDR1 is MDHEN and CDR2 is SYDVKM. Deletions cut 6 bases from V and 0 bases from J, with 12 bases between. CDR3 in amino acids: CASSPAPSSYNEQFF. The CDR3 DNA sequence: TGTGCCAGCAGCCCTGCCCCTAGCTCCTACAATGAGCAGTTCTTC.

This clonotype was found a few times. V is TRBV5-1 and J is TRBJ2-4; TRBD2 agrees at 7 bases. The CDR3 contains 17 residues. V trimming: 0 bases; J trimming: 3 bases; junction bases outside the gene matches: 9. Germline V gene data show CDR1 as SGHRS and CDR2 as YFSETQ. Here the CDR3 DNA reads TGCGCCAGCAGCTTGGATGATCTAGCGGTAAACAAAAACATTCAGTACTTC. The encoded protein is CASSLDDLAVNKNIQYF.

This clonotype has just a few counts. Here the CDR3 reads CASSHHPVDQPQHF. CDR3 sequence (DNA): TGCGCCAGCAGCCATCACCCCGTGGATCAGCCCCAGCATTTT. V usage is TRBV4-1 and J usage is TRBJ1-5; no clear D gene. CDR3 length: 14 residues. V shed 3 bases and J shed 5 bases, with 11 bases lying between them. Germline lookup yields CDR1 MGHRA and CDR2 YSYEKL.

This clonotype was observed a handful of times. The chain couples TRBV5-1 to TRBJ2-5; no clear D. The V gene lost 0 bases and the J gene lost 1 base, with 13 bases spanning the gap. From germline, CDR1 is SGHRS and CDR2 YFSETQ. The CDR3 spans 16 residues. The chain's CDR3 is CASSLAPSNAQETQYF. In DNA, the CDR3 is TGCGCCAGCAGCTTGGCCCCCTCCAATGCCCAAGAGACCCAGTACTTC.

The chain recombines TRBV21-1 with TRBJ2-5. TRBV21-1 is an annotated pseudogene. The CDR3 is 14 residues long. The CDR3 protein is CASSKNEDEETQYF. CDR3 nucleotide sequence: TGTGCCAGCAGCAAAAATGAGGACGAAGAGACCCAGTACTTC.

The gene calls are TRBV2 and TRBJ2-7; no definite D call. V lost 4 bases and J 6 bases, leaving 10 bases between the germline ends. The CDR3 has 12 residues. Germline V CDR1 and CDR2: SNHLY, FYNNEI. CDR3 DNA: TGTGCCAGCAGTGGGGCCGCCCCCGAGCAGTACTTC. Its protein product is CASSGAAPEQYF.

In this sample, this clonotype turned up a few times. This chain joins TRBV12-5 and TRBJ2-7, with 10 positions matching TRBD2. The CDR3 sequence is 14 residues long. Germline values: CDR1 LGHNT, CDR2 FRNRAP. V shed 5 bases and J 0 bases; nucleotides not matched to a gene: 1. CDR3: CASGRTSGSYEQYF. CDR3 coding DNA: TGTGCTAGTGGTCGGACTAGCGGCTCCTACGAGCAGTACTTC.

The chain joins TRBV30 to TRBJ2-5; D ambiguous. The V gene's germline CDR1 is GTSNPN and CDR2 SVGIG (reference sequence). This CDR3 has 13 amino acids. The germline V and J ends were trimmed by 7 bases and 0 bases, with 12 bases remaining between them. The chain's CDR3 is CASDGRYQETQYF. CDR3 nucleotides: TGTGCCTCGGATGGCAGGTACCAAGAGACCCAGTACTTC.

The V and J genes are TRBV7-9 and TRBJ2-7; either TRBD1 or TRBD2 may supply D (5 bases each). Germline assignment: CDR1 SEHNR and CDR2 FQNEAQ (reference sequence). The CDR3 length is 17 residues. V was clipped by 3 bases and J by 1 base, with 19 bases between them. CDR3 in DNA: TGTGCCAGCAGCTTTGGGACGTACAAACGGAGATCCTACGAGCAGTACTTC. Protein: CASSFGTYKRRSYEQYF.

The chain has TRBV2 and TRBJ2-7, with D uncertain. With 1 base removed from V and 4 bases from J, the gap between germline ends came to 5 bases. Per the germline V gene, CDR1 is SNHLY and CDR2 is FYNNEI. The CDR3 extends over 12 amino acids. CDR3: CASSEERYEQYF. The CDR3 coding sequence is TGTGCCAGCAGTGAAGAACGGTACGAGCAGTACTTC.

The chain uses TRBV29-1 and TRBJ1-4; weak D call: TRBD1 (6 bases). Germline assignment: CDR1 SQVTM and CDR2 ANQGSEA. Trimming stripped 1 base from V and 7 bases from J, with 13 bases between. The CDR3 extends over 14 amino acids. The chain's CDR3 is CSVEVAGGGEKLFF. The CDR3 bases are TGCAGCGTTGAAGTAGCGGGGGGCGGTGAAAAACTGTTTTTT. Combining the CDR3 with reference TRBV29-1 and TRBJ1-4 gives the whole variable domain SAVISQKPSRDICQRGTSLTIQCQVDSQVTMMFWYRQQPGQSLTLIATANQGSEATYESGFVIDKFPISRPNLTFSTLTVSNMSPEDSSIYLCSVEVAGGGEKLFFGSGTQLSVL.

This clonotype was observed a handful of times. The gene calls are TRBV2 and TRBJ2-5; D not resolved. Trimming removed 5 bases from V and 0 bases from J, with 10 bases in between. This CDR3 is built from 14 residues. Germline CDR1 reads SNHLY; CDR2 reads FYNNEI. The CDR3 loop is CASSKERDQETQYF. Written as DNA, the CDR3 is TGTGCCAGCAGTAAAGAGCGTGACCAAGAGACCCAGTACTTC.

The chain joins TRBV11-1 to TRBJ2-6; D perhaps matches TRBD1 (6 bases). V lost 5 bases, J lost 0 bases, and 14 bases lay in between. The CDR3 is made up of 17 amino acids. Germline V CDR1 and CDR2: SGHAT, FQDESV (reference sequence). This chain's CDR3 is CASSTRTGFSGANVLTF. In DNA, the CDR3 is TGTGCCAGCAGCACACGAACAGGGTTCTCTGGGGCCAACGTCCTGACTTTC.

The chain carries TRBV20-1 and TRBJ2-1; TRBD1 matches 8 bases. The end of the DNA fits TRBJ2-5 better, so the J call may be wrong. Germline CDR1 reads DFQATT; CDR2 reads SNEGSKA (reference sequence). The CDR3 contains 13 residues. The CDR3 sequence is CSALQGGQETQYF. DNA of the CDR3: TGCAGTGCTCTACAGGGGGGCCAAGAGACCCAGTACTTC.

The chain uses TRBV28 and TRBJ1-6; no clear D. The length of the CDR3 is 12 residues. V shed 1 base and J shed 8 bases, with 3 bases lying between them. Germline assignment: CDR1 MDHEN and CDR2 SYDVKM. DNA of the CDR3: TGTGCCAGCAGTTTATTGGATTCACCCCTCCACTTT. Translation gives CASSLLDSPLHF.

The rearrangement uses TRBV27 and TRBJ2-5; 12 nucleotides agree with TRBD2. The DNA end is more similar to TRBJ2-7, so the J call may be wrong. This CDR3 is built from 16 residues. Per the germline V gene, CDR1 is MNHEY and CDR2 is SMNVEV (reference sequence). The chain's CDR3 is CASSPVTSGSSYEQYF. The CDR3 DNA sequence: TGTGCCAGCAGTCCCGTGACTAGCGGGAGCTCCTACGAGCAGTACTTC.

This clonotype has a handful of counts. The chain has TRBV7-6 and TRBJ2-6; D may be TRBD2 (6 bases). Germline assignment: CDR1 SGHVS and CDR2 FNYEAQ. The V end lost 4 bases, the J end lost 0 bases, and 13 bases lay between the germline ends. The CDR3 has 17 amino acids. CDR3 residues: CASSYRGDSSGANVLTF. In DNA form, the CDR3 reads TGTGCCAGCAGCTACAGAGGGGACTCCTCTGGGGCCAACGTCCTGACTTTC.

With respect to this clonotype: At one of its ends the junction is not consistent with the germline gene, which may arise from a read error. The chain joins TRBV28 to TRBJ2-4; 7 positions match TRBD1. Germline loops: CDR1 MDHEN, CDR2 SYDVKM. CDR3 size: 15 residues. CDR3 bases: TGTGCCAGCAGTTCTCAGGGGGTAGCCAGAAACATTCAGTACTTC. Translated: CASSSQGVARNIQYF. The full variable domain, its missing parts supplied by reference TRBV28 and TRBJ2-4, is DVKVTQSSRYLVKRTGEKVFLECVQDMDHENMFWYRQDPGLGLRLIYFSYDVKMKEKGDIPEGYSVSREKKERFSLILESASTNQTSMYLCASSSQGVARNIQYFGAGTRLSVL.

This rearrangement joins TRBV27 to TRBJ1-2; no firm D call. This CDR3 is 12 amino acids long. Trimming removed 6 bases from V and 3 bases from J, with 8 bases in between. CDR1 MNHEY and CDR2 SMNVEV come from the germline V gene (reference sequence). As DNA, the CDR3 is TGTGCCAGCAGGCGCGAGGACTATGGCTACACCTTC. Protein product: CASRREDYGYTF.

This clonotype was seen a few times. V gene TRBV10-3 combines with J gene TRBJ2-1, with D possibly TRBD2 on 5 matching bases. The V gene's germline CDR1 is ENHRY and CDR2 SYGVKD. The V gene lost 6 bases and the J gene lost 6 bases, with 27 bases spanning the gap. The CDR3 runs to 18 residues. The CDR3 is CAISETLLLVRAGNEQFF. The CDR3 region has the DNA TGTGCCATCAGCGAGACACTTTTACTAGTTCGGGCGGGCAATGAGCAGTTCTTC.